A selection of T cell receptor beta chains follows, all from one sample in a study of T-cell reconstitution after alpha-beta-depleted transplantation in children. TCRdb ran MiXCR on the PCR reads and lists one entry per CDR3 protein. This table has more than 550,000 distinct CDR3 sequences, roughly a tenth appearing once. The sample here was PBMCs from the stem cell graft donor, taken from the stem cell graft. The receptors come from a human donor who donated a stem cell graft to a child with acute myeloid leukemia. CDR3s include the opening cysteine and the closing phenylalanine or tryptophan. A D gene is named only where the DNA matches it firmly. Clone size is given for some rows only: seen once, a few or many times, or a class if the clone is expanded.

cdr3_nt: TGTGCCTGGGGTCAAGGACTCTACGGGACAGATACGCAGTATTTT
cdr3_aa: CAWGQGLYGTDTQYF
v_call: TRBV30
clone_size: few
j_call: TRBJ2-3
d_call: -

cdr3_nt: TGTGCCAGCAGCCGGGACGGTGGGGTCGGGTACTTC
cdr3_aa: CASSRDGGVGYF
v_call: TRBV3-1
clone_size: -
j_call: TRBJ2-7
d_call: -

cdr3_nt: TGCAGTGCTTTTAGCGGGCGAGGGGGCTCCTACGAGCAGTACTTC
cdr3_aa: CSAFSGRGGSYEQYF
v_call: TRBV20-1
clone_size: -
j_call: TRBJ2-7
d_call: -

cdr3_nt: TGTGCCAGCAGCTCCCAGGGAAGGACTGAAGCTTTCTTT
cdr3_aa: CASSSQGRTEAFF
v_call: TRBV7-2
clone_size: few
j_call: TRBJ1-1
d_call: -

cdr3_nt: TGTGCCAGCAGGGGCGTTTGGGCGGTGAATCAGCCCCAGCATTTT
cdr3_aa: CASRGVWAVNQPQHF
v_call: TRBV6-5
clone_size: few
j_call: TRBJ1-5
d_call: -

cdr3_nt: TGCAGTGCTGAGGGGACTAGCGGGAGGGTTATGCAAGAGACCCAGTACTTC
cdr3_aa: CSAEGTSGRVMQETQYF
v_call: TRBV20-1
clone_size: -
j_call: TRBJ2-5
d_call: TRBD2

cdr3_nt: TGTGCCAGCAGCTCAGGGACTAGCGGGAGGCTCTACGAGCAGTACTTC
cdr3_aa: CASSSGTSGRLYEQYF
v_call: TRBV7-9
clone_size: -
j_call: TRBJ2-7
d_call: TRBD2

cdr3_nt: TGTGCCAGCAGTCAACAGGGTCTAGGCGGTGAAAAACTGTTTTTT
cdr3_aa: CASSQQGLGGEKLFF
v_call: TRBV6-2/TRBV6-3
clone_size: few
j_call: TRBJ1-4
d_call: -

cdr3_nt: TGTGCCAGCAGTCCCGCGGACAGGGGTTCCTACGAGCAGTACTTC
cdr3_aa: CASSPADRGSYEQYF
v_call: TRBV6-1
clone_size: many
j_call: TRBJ2-7
d_call: TRBD1

cdr3_nt: TGCAGCGTTGGTCGACTAGCGGGAGGGTACAATGAGCAGTTCTTC
cdr3_aa: CSVGRLAGGYNEQFF
v_call: TRBV29-1
clone_size: -
j_call: TRBJ2-1
d_call: TRBD2

cdr3_nt: TGCGCCAGCAGCTTGGGGCAGCCCTATGGCTACACCTTC
cdr3_aa: CASSLGQPYGYTF
v_call: TRBV5-1
clone_size: many
j_call: TRBJ1-2
d_call: -

cdr3_nt: TGCAGTGCCGGTCGACAGGGGGCTATAGAGACCCAGTACTTC
cdr3_aa: CSAGRQGAIETQYF
v_call: TRBV20-1
clone_size: many
j_call: TRBJ2-5
d_call: TRBD1

cdr3_nt: TGTGCCAGCAGTGGGGAGTTTCAAGAGACCCAGTACTTC
cdr3_aa: CASSGEFQETQYF
v_call: TRBV25-1
clone_size: -
j_call: TRBJ2-5
d_call: -

cdr3_nt: TGTGCCAGCAGCGATCTGGGGGGCGTGAACACTGAAGCTTTCTTT
cdr3_aa: CASSDLGGVNTEAFF
v_call: TRBV14
clone_size: few
j_call: TRBJ1-1
d_call: -